This TCR beta chain was documented in a study of blood T cell repertoires in COVID-19. At the level of the study: Acute and convalescent COVID-19 samples came from the United States, Italy and Spain. PBMCs, B-cell-depleted T cells, or T cells were the source of the cDNA or gDNA that made up the material.

Seattle enrolled patients during active infection and tracked them longitudinally. How the authors handled the data: Reference gene primers were amplified, and this amplification served to estimate nucleated cell counts. The table came from immunoSEQ multiplex PCR; TCRdb's copy has only in-frame clones and leaves some out. From that table come the V and J calls and clone size; the DNA was used to work out D and trimming. The sample lists roughly 170,000 clones, more than 75% seen once, with 9.5% to 15% in the top ten. Germline V gene data show CDR1 as LNHDA and CDR2 as SQIVND (reference sequence). This CDR3 has 15 residues. Germline trimming cut 5 bases from V and 9 bases from J; bases unmatched to any gene: 13.

The chain combines TRBV19 with TRBJ2-7; TRBD1 agrees at 10 bases. The source is a woman in her seventies with COVID-19, enrolled during active disease. Material for sequencing was peripheral blood. CDR3 protein: CASSSPGQGHLGQYF. In nucleotides, the CDR3 is TGTGCCAGTAGTTCCCCGGGACAGGGGCACCTCGGGCAGTACTTC.